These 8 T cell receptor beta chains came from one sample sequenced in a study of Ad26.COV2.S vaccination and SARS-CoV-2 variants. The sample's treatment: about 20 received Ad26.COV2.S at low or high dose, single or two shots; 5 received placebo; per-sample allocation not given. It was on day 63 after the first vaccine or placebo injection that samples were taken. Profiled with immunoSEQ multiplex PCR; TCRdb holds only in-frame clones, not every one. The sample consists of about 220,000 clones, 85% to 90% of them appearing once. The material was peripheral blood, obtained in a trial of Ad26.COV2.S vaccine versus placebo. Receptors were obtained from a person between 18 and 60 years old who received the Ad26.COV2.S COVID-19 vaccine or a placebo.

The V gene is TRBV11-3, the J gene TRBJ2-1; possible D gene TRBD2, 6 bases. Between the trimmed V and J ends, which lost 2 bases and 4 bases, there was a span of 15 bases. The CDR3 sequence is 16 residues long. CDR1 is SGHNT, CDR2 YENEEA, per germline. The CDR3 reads CASSLSFGTVYNEQFF. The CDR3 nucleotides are TGTGCCAGCAGCTTATCCTTCGGGACTGTTTACAATGAGCAGTTCTTC.

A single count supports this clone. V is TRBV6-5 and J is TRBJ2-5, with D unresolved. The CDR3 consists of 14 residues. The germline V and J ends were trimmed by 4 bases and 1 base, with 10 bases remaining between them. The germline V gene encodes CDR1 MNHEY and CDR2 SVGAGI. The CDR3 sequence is CASSFGRIQETQYF. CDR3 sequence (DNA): TGTGCCAGCAGTTTCGGACGGATCCAAGAGACCCAGTACTTC.

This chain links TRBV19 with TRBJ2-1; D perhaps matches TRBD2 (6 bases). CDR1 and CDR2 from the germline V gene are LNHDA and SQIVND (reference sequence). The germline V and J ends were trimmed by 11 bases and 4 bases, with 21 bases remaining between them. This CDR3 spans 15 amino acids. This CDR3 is CAVGKTSGRYNEQFF. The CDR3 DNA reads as TGTGCCGTCGGGAAGACTAGTGGGAGATACAATGAGCAGTTCTTC.

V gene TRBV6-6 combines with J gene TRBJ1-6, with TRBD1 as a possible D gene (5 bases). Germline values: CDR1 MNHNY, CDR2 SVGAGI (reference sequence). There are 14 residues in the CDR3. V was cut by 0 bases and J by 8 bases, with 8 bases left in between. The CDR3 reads CASSYSQGYSPLHF. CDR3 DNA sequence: TGTGCCAGCAGTTACTCCCAGGGTTATTCACCCCTCCACTTT.

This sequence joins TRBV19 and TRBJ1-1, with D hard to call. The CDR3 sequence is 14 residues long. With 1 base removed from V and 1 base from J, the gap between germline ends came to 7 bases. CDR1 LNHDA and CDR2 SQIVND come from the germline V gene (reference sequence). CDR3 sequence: CASSIAGPNTEAFF. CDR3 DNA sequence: TGTGCCAGTAGTATAGCTGGGCCGAACACTGAAGCTTTCTTT.

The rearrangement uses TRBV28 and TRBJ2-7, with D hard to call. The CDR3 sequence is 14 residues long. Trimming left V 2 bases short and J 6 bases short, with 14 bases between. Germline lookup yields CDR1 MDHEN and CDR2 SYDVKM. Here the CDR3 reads CASSLGPLVTEQYF. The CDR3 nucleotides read TGTGCCAGCAGTTTAGGCCCCCTCGTCACCGAGCAGTACTTC.

CDR3 amino acids: CSASWDGRQPQHF. Here the CDR3 DNA reads TGCAGTGCTAGTTGGGACGGACGACAGCCCCAGCATTTT. This chain links TRBV20-1 with TRBJ1-5, with TRBD1 as a possible D gene (5 bases). The ends were cut back, 3 bases at V and 7 bases at J, with 13 bases in the middle. This CDR3 has 13 residues. Germline V gene data show CDR1 as DFQATT and CDR2 as SNEGSKA (reference sequence).

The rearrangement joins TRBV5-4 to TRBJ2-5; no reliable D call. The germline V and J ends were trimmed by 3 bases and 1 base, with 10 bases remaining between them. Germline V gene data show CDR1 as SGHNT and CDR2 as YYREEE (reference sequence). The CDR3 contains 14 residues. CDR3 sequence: CASSSNLGQETQYF. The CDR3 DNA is TGTGCCAGCAGCTCTAATTTAGGCCAAGAGACCCAGTACTTC.